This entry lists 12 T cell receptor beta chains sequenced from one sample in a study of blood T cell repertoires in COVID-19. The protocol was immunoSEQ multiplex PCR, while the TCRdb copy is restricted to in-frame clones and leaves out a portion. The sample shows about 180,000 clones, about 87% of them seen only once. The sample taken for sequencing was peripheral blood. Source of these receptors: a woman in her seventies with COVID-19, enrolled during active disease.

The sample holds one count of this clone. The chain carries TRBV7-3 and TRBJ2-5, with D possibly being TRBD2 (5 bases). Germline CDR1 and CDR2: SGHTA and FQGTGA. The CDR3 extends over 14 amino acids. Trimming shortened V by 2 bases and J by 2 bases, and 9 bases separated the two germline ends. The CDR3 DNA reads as TGTGCCAGCAGCTTAGAACCGGGACAAGAGACCCAGTACTTC. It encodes CASSLEPGQETQYF.

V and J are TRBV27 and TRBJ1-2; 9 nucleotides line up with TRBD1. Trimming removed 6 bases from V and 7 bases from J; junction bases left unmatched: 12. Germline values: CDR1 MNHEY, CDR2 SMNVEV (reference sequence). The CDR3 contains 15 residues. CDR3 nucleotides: TGTGCCAGCAGGCGAGTGGGAAACAGGGGGCTTGGCTACACCTTC. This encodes CASRRVGNRGLGYTF.

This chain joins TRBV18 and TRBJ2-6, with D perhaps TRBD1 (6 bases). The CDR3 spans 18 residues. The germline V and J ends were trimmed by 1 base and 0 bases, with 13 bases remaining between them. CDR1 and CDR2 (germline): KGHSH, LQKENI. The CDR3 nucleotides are TGTGCCAGCTCACCACGTACCGGGACACGCTCTGGGGCCAACGTCCTGACTTTC. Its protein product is CASSPRTGTRSGANVLTF.

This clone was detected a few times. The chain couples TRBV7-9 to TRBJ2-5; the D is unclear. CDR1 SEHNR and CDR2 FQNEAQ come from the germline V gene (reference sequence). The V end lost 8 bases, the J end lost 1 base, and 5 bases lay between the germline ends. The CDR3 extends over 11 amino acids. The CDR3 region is CASGRQETQYF. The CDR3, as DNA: TGTGCCAGCGGGCGCCAAGAGACCCAGTACTTC. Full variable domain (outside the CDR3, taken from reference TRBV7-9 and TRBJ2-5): DTGVSQNPRHKITKRGQNVTFRCDPISEHNRLYWYRQTLGQGPEFLTYFQNEAQLEKSRLLSDRFSAERPKGSFSTLEIQRTEQGDSAMYLCASGRQETQYFGPGTRLLVL.

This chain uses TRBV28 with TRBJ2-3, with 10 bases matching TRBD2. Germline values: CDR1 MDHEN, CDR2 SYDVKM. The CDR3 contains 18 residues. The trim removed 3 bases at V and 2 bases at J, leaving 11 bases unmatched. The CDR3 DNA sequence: TGTGCCAGCAGTTTCTCGGCGGCTAGCGGGAGACACACAGATACGCAGTATTTT. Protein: CASSFSAASGRHTDTQYF.

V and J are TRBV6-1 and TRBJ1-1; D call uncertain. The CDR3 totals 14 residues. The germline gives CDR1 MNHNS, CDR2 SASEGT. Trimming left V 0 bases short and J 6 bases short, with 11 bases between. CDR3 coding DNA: TGTGCCAGCAGTGAAGCGCGGCGGCCCGCTGAAGCTTTCTTT. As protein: CASSEARRPAEAFF.

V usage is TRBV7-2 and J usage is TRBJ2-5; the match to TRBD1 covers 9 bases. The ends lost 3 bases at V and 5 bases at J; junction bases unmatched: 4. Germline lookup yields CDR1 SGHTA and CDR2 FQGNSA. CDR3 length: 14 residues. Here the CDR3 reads CASSFDRGIETQYF. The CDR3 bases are TGTGCCAGCAGCTTTGACAGGGGGATTGAGACCCAGTACTTC.

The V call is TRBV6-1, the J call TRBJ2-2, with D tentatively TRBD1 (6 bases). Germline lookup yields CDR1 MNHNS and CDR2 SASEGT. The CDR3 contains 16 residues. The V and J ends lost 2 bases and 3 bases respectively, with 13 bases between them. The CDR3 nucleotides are TGTGCCAGCAGTGAACTGGTAGGGGGTGACACCGGGGAGCTGTTTTTT. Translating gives CASSELVGGDTGELFF.

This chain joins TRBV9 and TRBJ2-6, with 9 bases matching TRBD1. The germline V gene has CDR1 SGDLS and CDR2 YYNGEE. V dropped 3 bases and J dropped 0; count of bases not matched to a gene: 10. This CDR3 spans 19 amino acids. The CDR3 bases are TGTGCCAGCAGCGCGGGGGGACAGGGCCCATACTCTGGGGCCAACGTCCTGACTTTC. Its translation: CASSAGGQGPYSGANVLTF.

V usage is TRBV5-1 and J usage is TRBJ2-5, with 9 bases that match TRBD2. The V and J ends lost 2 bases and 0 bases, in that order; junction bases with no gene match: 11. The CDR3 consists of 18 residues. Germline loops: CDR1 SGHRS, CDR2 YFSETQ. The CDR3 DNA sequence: TGCGCCAGCAGCTTCACACTAGCGGGTGATCAGTACCAAGAGACCCAGTACTTC. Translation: CASSFTLAGDQYQETQYF. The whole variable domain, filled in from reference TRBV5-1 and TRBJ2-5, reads KAGVTQTPRYLIKTRGQQVTLSCSPISGHRSVSWYQQTPGQGLQFLFEYFSETQRNKGNFPGRFSGRQFSNSRSEMNVSTLELGDSALYLCASSFTLAGDQYQETQYFGPGTRLLVL.

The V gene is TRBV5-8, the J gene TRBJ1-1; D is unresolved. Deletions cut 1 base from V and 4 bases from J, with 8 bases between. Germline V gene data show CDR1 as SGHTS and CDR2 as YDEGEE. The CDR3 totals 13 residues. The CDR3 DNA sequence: TGTGCCAGCAGCTTGACACATGGCACTGAAGCTTTCTTT. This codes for CASSLTHGTEAFF.

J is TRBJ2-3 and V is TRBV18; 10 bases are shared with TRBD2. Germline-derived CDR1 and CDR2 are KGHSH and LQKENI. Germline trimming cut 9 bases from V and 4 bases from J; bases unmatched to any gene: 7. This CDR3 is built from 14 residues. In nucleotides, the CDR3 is TGTGCCAGTTCTAGCGGGAGCGGCCCAGATACGCAGTATTTT. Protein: CASSSGSGPDTQYF.